This TCR beta chain derives from a study of Graves' ophthalmopathy and Graves' hyperthyroidism. For the study at large: Specimen type is peripheral blood, obtained at initial diagnosis before any treatment. Study-wide results and caveats: Thyroid clonotypes that were expanded above 0.001 frequency mostly also appeared in blood.

The CDR3 is 13 amino acids. Germline CDR1 is ENHRY and CDR2 is SYGVKD. RNA transcripts were the template, and TCR beta CDR3 regions were amplified from them. In the first round, RT-PCR was carried out with HTBI primers, and a multiplex PCR formed the second round. TCRdb passed the multiplex PCR reads through MiXCR, listing each CDR3 protein once. The table shows more than 550,000 distinct CDR3 sequences, with about 41% occurring only once. On this clonotype: Its antigen remains unidentified. Germline is not matched at one junction end, which may reflect a read error.

Sequenced material: peripheral blood. This rearrangement joins TRBV10-3 to TRBJ1-2; the D gene is possibly TRBD1 (5 bases). This receptor was identified in an adult man with Graves' ophthalmopathy. In nucleotides, the CDR3 is TGTGCCAGCAGTTACGATGGGGCGGATGGCTACACCTTC. Amino acid sequence: CASSYDGADGYTF.